The clone carrying this TCR beta chain appeared a few times. This entry comes from a study of response to subunit inactivated influenza vaccine. TCRdb processed the RT-PCR reads anew with MiXCR; each CDR3 protein has one entry. The sample carries more than 500,000 distinct CDR3 sequences, 10% to 12% recorded once. The length of the CDR3 is 16 residues. Germline lookup yields CDR1 DFQATT and CDR2 SNEGSKA (reference sequence). With 3 bases clipped from V and 4 bases from J, the junction kept 9 bases outside the gene matches. A further study also used this sample, focusing on T cells expressing NK-cell markers. That publication notes: TCR beta cDNA was generated via 5'RACE template switching incorporating UMIs. NKG2C+ dominant clonotype frequencies in roughly six donors were roughly 1.0-7.5% of CD8+ T cells.

The receptor's source is a man aged 50 to 59 who received an inactivated influenza vaccine. Specimen: PBMCs from blood, collected on the day of vaccination. The chain combines TRBV20-1 with TRBJ2-1; 10 nucleotides match TRBD2. As DNA, the CDR3 is TGCAGTGCTAGCGGTCTAGCGGGAGCAACTTACAATGAGCAGTTCTTC. It is translated as CSASGLAGATYNEQFF.